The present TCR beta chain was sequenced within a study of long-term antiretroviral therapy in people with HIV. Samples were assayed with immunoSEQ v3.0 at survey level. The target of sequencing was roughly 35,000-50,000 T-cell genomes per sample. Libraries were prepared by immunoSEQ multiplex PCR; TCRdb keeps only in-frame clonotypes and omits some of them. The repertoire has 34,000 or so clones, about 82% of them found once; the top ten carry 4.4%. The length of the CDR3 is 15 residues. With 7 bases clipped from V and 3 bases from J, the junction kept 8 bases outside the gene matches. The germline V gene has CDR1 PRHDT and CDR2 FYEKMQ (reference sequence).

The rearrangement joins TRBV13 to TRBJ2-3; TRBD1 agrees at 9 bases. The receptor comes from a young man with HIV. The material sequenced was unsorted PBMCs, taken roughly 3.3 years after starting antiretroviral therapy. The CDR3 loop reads CASNTGGRETDTQYF. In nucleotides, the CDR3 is TGTGCCAGCAATACAGGGGGCCGGGAGACAGATACGCAGTATTTT.